The T cell receptor (beta chain) under discussion was sequenced for a study of T cell responses to AZD1222 COVID-19 vaccine. Libraries were prepared by immunoSEQ multiplex PCR; TCRdb keeps only in-frame clonotypes and omits some of them. The data contain approximately 190,000 clones, 93% of them seen just once; the ten biggest clones take up roughly 1%. Of note for this clone: Antigen unknown. Within the sample, other DNA sequences also encode this same CDR3.

Study results and caveats: Clonal diversity was possibly underestimated; the donors were predominantly white British and more often female. Seropositive status at baseline applied to only a handful of AZD1222 recipients. Vaccine-related CD4 TCRs covered spike, predominating at 160-218 and 743-854.

Germline V gene data show CDR1 as MNHEY and CDR2 as SVGAGI. The CDR3 spans 13 residues. V shed 3 bases and J shed 4 bases, with 10 bases lying between them. The TCR sequence derives from an adult who received the AZD1222 COVID-19 vaccine. The chain has TRBV6-5 and TRBJ2-7, with D possibly being TRBD1 (6 bases). Source: peripheral blood, taken 28 days after the second AZD1222 dose. CDR3: CASSYQGRYEQYF. In DNA, the CDR3 is TGTGCCAGCAGTTATCAGGGGAGATACGAGCAGTACTTC.